Reported below is one TCR beta chain. The antigen remains undetermined. These data originate in a study of graft-versus-host responses after intestinal transplantation. Overall study context: In this cohort, recipients had multivisceral, liver-intestinal, or isolated intestinal transplants. Anti-thymocyte globulin induction preceded two to four years of tacrolimus and steroid maintenance in all recipients.

TCRdb's table, derived via immunoSEQ multiplex PCR, lists solely in-frame clones and lacks some. The data hold some 15,000 clones, with approximately 86% observed a single time. Overall study results and limits: HvG clone declines early post-transplant were associated with peak circulating GvH levels.

Germline V gene lookup returns CDR1 KGHSH and CDR2 LQKENI. The J segment lost 0 bases and the V segment lost 2 bases, leaving 9 bases of the junction unmatched. This CDR3 region has 18 residues. Investigators treated the graft tissue so that it released intraepithelial and lamina propria lymphocytes. This sample comprised ileum tissue, obtained 17 days after transplant. This TCR came from a human patient who received an intestinal transplant, so some T cells may come from the graft donor. The chain recombines TRBV18 with TRBJ2-1; TRBD2 aligns across 8 bases. The CDR3 here is CASSPLPSGFSSYNEQFF. The CDR3 DNA reads as TGTGCCAGCTCACCATTGCCTAGCGGGTTTAGCTCCTACAATGAGCAGTTCTTC.